The text below deals with one T cell receptor (beta chain). Between the trimmed V and J ends, which lost 0 bases and 4 bases, there was a span of 15 bases. Germline CDR1 reads LGHDT; CDR2 reads YNNKEL (reference sequence). The CDR3 is 16 residues long. The record originates from a study of T cells in Graves' hyperthyroidism and ophthalmopathy. Study as a whole: The initial diagnosis was the point when peripheral blood was collected, ahead of any treatment.

Researchers amplified the TCR beta CDR3 regions from RNA transcripts. Primed by the HTBI set, a first-round RT-PCR was run on the TCR CDR3. Each CDR3 protein gets one entry after TCRdb re-called the multiplex PCR reads with MiXCR. This table holds around 700,000 distinct CDR3 sequences, roughly a third found once. Sequencing used blood. This sequence originates from a woman in her thirties or forties with Graves' hyperthyroidism. This chain uses TRBV3-1 with TRBJ2-5; weak D call: TRBD2 (6 bases). The DNA of the CDR3 is TGTGCCAGCAGCCAAGATGTCGGGAGTCGGTTAGAGACCCAGTACTTC. Its translation is CASSQDVGSRLETQYF.